This T cell receptor beta chain derives from a study of technical replicates of blood from four donors (dated by TCRdb to 2017 to 2019). To note about this clone: The clone's antigen remains unknown. Per-base qualities were not stored, and no clone one base away is much larger.

CDR1 and CDR2 are read off the germline V gene as ENHRY and SYGVKD. Inclusive of the bounding cysteine and phenylalanine, the CDR3 is 13 residues long. Kept here is only the CDR3 DNA, which spans 39 bases and is read in frame from base 1. V and J are truncated by 6 bases and 3 bases respectively, leaving an intervening sequence of 11 bases. Libraries were constructed by the immunoSEQ multiplex PCR assay. Not all clones reach the TCRdb copy of this immuneACCESS table, which keeps in-frame sequences only. Checked studies attribute under half of the gap to unresolved V genes and leave the rest unexplained. This sample is represented by about 14,000 clones; 75% to 90% of them were singletons. In total, the top ten clones hold about an eighth of the sample.

The chain is encoded by TRBV10-3 joined to TRBJ1-1, with no confident D gene call. The sequence was collected from a human donor in good health. Specimen: PBMCs. CDR3 protein: CAISLNRDTEAFF. The nucleotide sequence reads as follows: TGTGCCATCAGCCTCAACCGGGACACTGAAGCTTTCTTT.